This T cell receptor (beta chain) was observed in a study of spatial heterogeneity in lung cancer. One entry per CDR3 protein, called by TCRdb with MiXCR from the 5' RACE reads. The data show approximately 17,000 distinct CDR3 sequences, with approximately 19% seen just once and less than 8% held by the top ten. The table lists this clonotype with many counts. As to time point: blood at routine non-recurrence follow-up after resection. Unsorted whole RNA samples from tumor, nontumor lung or frozen PBMC were sequenced. The source of this sequence is a male donor with early-stage non-small cell lung cancer. The sample here was PBMCs, taken at follow-up.

CDR3 amino acids: CASSEKSVWTQYF. In DNA, the CDR3 is TGTGCCAGCAGTGAAAAGTCTGTTTGGACCCAGTACTTC. The chain employs TRBV2 and TRBJ2-5; D ambiguous. Germline CDR1 and CDR2: SNHLY and FYNNEI. This CDR3 has 13 residues. V was shortened by 2 bases and J by 7 bases, with 11 bases between the two germline ends.